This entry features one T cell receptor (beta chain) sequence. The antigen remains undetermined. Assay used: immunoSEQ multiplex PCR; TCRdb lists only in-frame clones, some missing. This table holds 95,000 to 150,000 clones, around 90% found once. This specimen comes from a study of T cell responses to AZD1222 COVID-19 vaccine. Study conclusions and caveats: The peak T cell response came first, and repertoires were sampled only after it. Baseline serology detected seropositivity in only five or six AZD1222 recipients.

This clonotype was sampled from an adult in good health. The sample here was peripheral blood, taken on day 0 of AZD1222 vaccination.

The CDR3 DNA reads TGTGCCAGCTGCCTAGGAGATACGCAGTATTTT. Translation: CASCLGDTQYF. The chain uses TRBV12-3 or TRBV12-4 and TRBJ2-3, with D unresolved. There are 11 residues in the CDR3. V shed 8 bases and J shed 5 bases, with 8 bases lying between them.